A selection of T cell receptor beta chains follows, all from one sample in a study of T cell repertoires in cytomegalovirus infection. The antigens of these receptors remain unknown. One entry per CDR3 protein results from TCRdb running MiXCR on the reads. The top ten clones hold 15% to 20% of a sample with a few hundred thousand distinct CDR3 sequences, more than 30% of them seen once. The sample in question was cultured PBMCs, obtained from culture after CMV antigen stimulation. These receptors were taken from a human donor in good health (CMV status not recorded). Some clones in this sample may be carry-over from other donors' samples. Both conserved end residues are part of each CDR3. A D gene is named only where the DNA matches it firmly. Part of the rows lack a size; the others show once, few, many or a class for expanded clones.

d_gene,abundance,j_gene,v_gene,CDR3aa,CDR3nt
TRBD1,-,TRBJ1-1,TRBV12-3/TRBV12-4,CASRSRGRATEAFF,TGTGCCAGCAGGTCAAGGGGGCGGGCCACTGAAGCTTTCTTT
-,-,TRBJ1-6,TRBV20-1,CSAMFVQSYNSPLHF,TGCAGTGCTATGTTCGTCCAGTCCTATAATTCACCCCTCCACTTT
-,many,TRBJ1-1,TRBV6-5,CASSQWTPYLMNTEAFF,TGTGCCAGCAGTCAATGGACACCGTACCTCATGAACACTGAAGCTTTCTTT
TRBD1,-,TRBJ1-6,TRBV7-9,CASSWDRGRNSPLHF,TGTGCCAGCAGCTGGGACAGGGGTCGGAATTCACCCCTCCACTTT
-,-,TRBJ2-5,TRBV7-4,CASSQVVGETQYF,TGTGCCAGCAGTCAGGTGGTCGGAGAGACCCAGTACTTC
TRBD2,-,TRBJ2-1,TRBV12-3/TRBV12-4,CASRLAGGPVHEQLF,TGTGCCAGCAGGTTAGCGGGAGGGCCAGTCCATGAGCAGCTCTTC
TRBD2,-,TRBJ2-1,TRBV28,CASSLGTTGNEQFF,TGTGCCAGCAGTTTAGGGACTACAGGAAATGAGCAGTTCTTC
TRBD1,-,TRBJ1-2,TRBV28,CASSHGQGFGNGYTF,TGTGCCAGCAGTCACGGACAGGGGTTTGGGAATGGCTACACCTTC
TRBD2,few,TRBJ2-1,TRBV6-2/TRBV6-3,CASSYFSGLYNEQFF,TGTGCCAGCAGTTACTTTAGCGGGCTCTACAATGAGCAGTTCTTC
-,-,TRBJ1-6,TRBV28,CASCGTSYSRAHF,TGTGCCAGCTGCGGGACCTCTTATAGCAGGGCTCACTTT
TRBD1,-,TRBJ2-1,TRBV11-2,CASSPGDRVVDNEQFF,TGTGCCAGCAGCCCGGGGGACAGGGTCGTCGACAATGAGCAGTTCTTC
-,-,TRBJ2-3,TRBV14,CASSQAGSDTQYF,TGTGCCAGCAGCCAAGCAGGGTCCGATACGCAGTATTTT
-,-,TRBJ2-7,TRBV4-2,CASSQESRGYYEQYF,TGTGCCAGCAGCCAAGAGTCGCGGGGATACTACGAGCAGTACTTC
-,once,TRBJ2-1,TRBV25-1,CASSERALNEQFF,TGTGCCAGCAGTGAACGGGCTTTGAATGAGCAGTTCTTC
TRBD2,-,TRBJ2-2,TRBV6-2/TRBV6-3,CASSWTSGGPVTGELFF,TGTGCCAGCAGTTGGACTAGCGGGGGCCCCGTCACCGGGGAGCTGTTTTTT
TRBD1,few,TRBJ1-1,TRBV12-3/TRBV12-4,CASSFRDRAMGAFF,TGTGCCAGCAGTTTCAGGGACAGGGCTATGGGGGCTTTCTTT
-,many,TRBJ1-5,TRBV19,CASSTNRDKGPQHF,TGTGCCAGTAGTACTAACAGGGATAAGGGGCCCCAGCATTTT
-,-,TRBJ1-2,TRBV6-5,CASSYSISNNYGYTF,TGTGCCAGCAGTTACTCGATTTCCAATAACTATGGCTACACCTTC
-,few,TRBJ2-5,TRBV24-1,CATSDPAERGETQYF,TGTGCCACCAGTGATCCCGCCGAAAGAGGAGAGACCCAGTACTTC
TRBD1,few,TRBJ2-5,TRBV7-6,CASSLRDRGFQETQYF,TGTGCCAGCAGCTTAAGGGACAGGGGCTTCCAAGAGACCCAGTACTTC
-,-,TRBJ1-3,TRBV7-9,CASSLAAGSSGNTIYF,TGTGCCAGCAGCTTAGCCGCAGGGTCCTCTGGAAACACCATATATTTT
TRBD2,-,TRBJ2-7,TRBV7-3,CASTLTTSGSDEQYF,TGTGCCAGCACCCTTACGACTAGCGGGAGCGACGAGCAGTACTTC
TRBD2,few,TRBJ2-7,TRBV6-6,CASSYGTSEAYEQYF,TGTGCCAGCAGTTACGGGACTAGCGAGGCCTACGAGCAGTACTTC
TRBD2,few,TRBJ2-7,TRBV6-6,CASNIRLGLATSYEQYF,TGTGCCAGCAATATACGACTAGGACTAGCGACTTCCTACGAGCAGTACTTC
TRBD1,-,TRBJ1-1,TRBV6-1,CASSGQGLNTEAFF,TGTGCCAGCAGTGGACAGGGATTGAACACTGAAGCTTTCTTT
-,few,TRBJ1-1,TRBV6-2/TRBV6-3,CASSYREMNTEAFF,TGTGCCAGCAGTTACAGGGAGATGAACACTGAAGCTTTCTTT
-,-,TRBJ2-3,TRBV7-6,CASSLWLADTQYF,TGTGCCAGCAGCCTATGGCTAGCAGATACGCAGTATTTT
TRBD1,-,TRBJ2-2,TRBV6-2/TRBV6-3,CASSYGQANTGELFF,TGTGCCAGCAGTTATGGACAGGCGAACACCGGGGAGCTGTTTTTT
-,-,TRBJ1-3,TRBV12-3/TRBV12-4,CASTNGQPGNTIYF,TGTGCCAGCACTAACGGACAGCCTGGAAACACCATATATTTT
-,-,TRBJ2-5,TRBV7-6,CASSPGLLEETQYF,TGTGCCAGCAGCCCGGGACTGCTTGAAGAGACCCAGTACTTC
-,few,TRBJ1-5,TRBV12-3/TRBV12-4,CASSFSQLREPQHF,TGTGCCAGCAGTTTCTCCCAGCTAAGGGAGCCCCAGCATTTT
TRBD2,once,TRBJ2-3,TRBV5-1,CASSSGLAGRDPDTQYF,TGCGCCAGCAGCTCGGGACTAGCGGGCAGGGATCCAGATACGCAGTATTTT
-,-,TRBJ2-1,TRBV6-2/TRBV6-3,CASISDGAYNEQFF,TGTGCCAGCATATCGGACGGAGCCTACAATGAGCAGTTCTTC
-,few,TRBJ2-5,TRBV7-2,CASSLVGRGETQYF,TGTGCCAGCAGCTTAGTGGGACGGGGGGAGACCCAGTACTTC
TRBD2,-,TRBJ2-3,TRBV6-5,CASSHKREPTDTQYF,TGTGCCAGCAGTCATAAGCGGGAACCGACAGATACGCAGTATTTT
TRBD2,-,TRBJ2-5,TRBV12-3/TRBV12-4,CASSPGYSGRVGETQYF,TGTGCCAGCAGTCCCGGATATAGCGGGAGAGTGGGAGAGACCCAGTACTTC
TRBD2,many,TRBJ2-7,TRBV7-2,CASSSQGLAGAGYEQYF,TGTGCCAGCAGCTCGCAGGGACTAGCGGGAGCCGGCTACGAGCAGTACTTC
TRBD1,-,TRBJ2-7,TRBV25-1,CASSEPPGGQGAKEQYF,TGTGCCAGCAGTGAACCCCCAGGGGGTCAGGGGGCGAAGGAGCAGTACTTC
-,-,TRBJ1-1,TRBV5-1,CASSQQYNTEAFF,TGCGCCAGCAGCCAACAGTACAACACTGAAGCTTTCTTT
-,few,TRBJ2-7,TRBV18,CASSPTRVSSYEQYF,TGTGCCAGCTCACCAACACGGGTTAGCTCCTACGAGCAGTACTTC
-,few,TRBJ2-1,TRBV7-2,CASSLTVFSSYNEQFF,TGTGCCAGCAGCTTAACGGTCTTTAGCTCCTACAATGAGCAGTTCTTC
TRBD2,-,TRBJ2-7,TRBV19,CASSSGTSGRYTYEQYF,TGTGCCAGTAGCTCCGGGACTAGCGGAAGGTATACCTACGAGCAGTACTTC
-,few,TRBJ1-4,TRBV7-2,CASSSQGRQSWNEKLFF,TGTGCCAGCAGCTCCCAGGGGCGGCAGTCGTGGAATGAAAAACTGTTTTTT
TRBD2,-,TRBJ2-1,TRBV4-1,CASSRSGLAEGNEQFF,TGCGCCAGCAGCCGCTCGGGACTAGCTGAGGGGAATGAGCAGTTCTTC
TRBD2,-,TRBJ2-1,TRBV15,CATSSSSGRAAEEQFF,TGTGCCACCAGCAGCTCTAGCGGGAGGGCCGCTGAAGAGCAGTTCTTC
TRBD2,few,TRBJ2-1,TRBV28,CASSAFSPSGRSYNEQFF,TGTGCCAGCAGTGCCTTTAGCCCTAGCGGGAGGTCCTACAATGAGCAGTTCTTC